The source of this T cell receptor (beta chain) is a study of molecular identifiers for immune sequencing clone quantification. One entry per CDR3 protein, called by TCRdb with MiXCR from the PCR reads. Among about 320,000 distinct CDR3 sequences listed, roughly 23% were seen once. This clonotype turned up a few times. The sequencing sample was made of naive CD8+ T cells from blood, with Jurkat cell RNA spiked in. The subset denotes: FACS-sorted CD8+CD4-CCR7+CD45RA+ naive T cells. This clonotype was obtained from a human donor in good health. Some libraries in this study had Jurkat cell RNA spiked in.

DNA for the CDR3: TGTGCCAGCAGTGAGGACGGGTCCACAGATACGCAGTATTTT. As protein: CASSEDGSTDTQYF. The V call is TRBV7-9, the J call TRBJ2-3; D is unclear. This CDR3 region has 14 residues. Germline assignment: CDR1 SEHNR and CDR2 FQNEAQ (reference sequence). Trimming removed 6 bases from V and 2 bases from J, with 12 bases in between.